This T cell receptor beta chain was sequenced in a study of cytomegalovirus exposure and HLA in healthy donors. Study-wide findings and caveats: Reportedly, cytomegalovirus status was diagnosed with high sensitivity and specificity. In all likelihood, a cluster of highly shared sequence variants was a sequencing artifact.

This PCR relied on a set of 60 Vbeta primers and 13 Jbeta primers. Assay: immunoSEQ multiplex PCR; the TCRdb copy retains only in-frame clones and omits some. The sample has 150,000 to 200,000 clones, around 80% seen once. A note on this clone: Its specificity is unknown.

Germline V gene data show CDR1 as GTSNPN and CDR2 as SVGIG (reference sequence). The V and J ends lost 1 base and 2 bases, in that order; junction bases with no gene match: 8. The CDR3 is 16 residues long. Sequencing was performed on PBMCs. The V gene is TRBV30, the J gene TRBJ2-3; the match to TRBD2 covers 8 bases. This clonotype originated in a boy aged 2 to 10 in good health and CMV-seronegative. This chain's CDR3 is CAWSAGAGGLTDTQYF. The DNA for the CDR3 is TGTGCCTGGAGTGCCGGTGCGGGGGGCCTCACAGATACGCAGTATTTT.